The 3 T cell receptor beta chains below come from one sample, sequenced in a study of blood T cell repertoires in COVID-19. Repertoires were generated with immunoSEQ multiplex PCR, while TCRdb's copy carries only in-frame clones and drops some. This table has about 160,000 clones, around 74% appearing once. The sequencing sample was made of peripheral blood. Every receptor here comes from a woman aged 55-70 years with COVID-19, enrolled during active disease.

This clone was found a few times. The gene calls are TRBV21-1 and TRBJ1-2; the DNA was not compared with TRBD1, the D call given in the table. TRBV21-1 is a known pseudogene. The CDR3 sequence is 12 residues long. This chain's CDR3 is CASSAPGSGYTF. The CDR3, as DNA: TGTGCCAGCAGCGCGCCAGGGTCTGGCTACACCTTC.

The chain carries TRBV18 and TRBJ2-7; TRBD2 agrees at 10 bases. The germline gives CDR1 KGHSH, CDR2 LQKENI. V trimming: 3 bases; J trimming: 0 bases; junction bases outside the gene matches: 2. The CDR3 spans 15 residues. CDR3 amino acids: CASSPSGRTSYEQYF. The CDR3 DNA follows: TGTGCCAGCTCACCTAGCGGGAGGACCTCCTACGAGCAGTACTTC.

The V gene is TRBV5-1, the J gene TRBJ2-5; D is unresolved. Germline lookup yields CDR1 SGHRS and CDR2 YFSETQ. The CDR3 loop spans 13 amino acids. Trimming left V 0 bases short and J 5 bases short, with 8 bases between. DNA for the CDR3: TGCGCCAGCAGCTTGGGGTTCAGGGAGACCCAGTACTTC. Amino acids: CASSLGFRETQYF.